Listed below are T cell receptor beta chains from one sample, sequenced in a study of T cell changes during pregnancy in multiple sclerosis. Sequenced by immunoSEQ multiplex PCR; TCRdb stores in-frame clones only, minus some. The sample records about 21,000 clones, more than 85% being singletons. The material was CD4+ T cells from peripheral blood mononuclear cells, obtained in the third trimester of pregnancy. These receptors were taken from a female donor with multiple sclerosis, enrolled in a pregnancy study. CDR3s include the opening cysteine and the closing phenylalanine or tryptophan. The order of the fields is clone size, J gene, V gene, D gene, CDR3 DNA, CDR3 protein. D genes are given only for firm matches. Size is omitted from some rows. Given values are once, few, many or a class for expanded clones.

.	TRBJ2-3	TRBV19	TRBD2	TGTGCCAGTAGTATAATCCGGGGGGGCTGGTCCGATACGCAGTATTTT	CASSIIRGGWSDTQYF
.	TRBJ1-5	TRBV27	.	TGTGCCAGCAGTTTGACACGGGGAACGGATCAGCCCCAGCATTTT	CASSLTRGTDQPQHF
once	TRBJ2-3	TRBV7-2	TRBD2	TGTGCCAGCAGCCCCACTTGGACTAGCGGGGGGGTCACAGATACGCAGTATTTT	CASSPTWTSGGVTDTQYF
.	TRBJ2-7	TRBV5-5	TRBD2	TGTGCCAGCAGTAGGACTAGCGGGGGATCCTACGAGCAGTACTTC	CASSRTSGGSYEQYF
.	TRBJ2-1	TRBV27	TRBD1	TGTGCCACCCCCGGGACAGGGGGGCCCAATGAGCAGTTCTTC	CATPGTGGPNEQFF
.	TRBJ2-5	TRBV2	TRBD1	TGTGCCAGCAATAGTCACAGGGGCCAAGAGACCCAGTACTTC	CASNSHRGQETQYF
.	TRBJ2-7	TRBV6-1	.	TGTGCCAGCATTCGGACGGAGGTCTCCTACGAGCAGTACTTC	CASIRTEVSYEQYF
.	TRBJ1-4	TRBV5-4	.	TGTGCCAGCAGCGAAGGGGGGGCGCCCGGAAAACTGTTTTTT	CASSEGGAPGKLFF
.	TRBJ2-3	TRBV7-3	.	TGTGCCAGCAGCTTTACCCAGGGAGATACGCAGTATTTT	CASSFTQGDTQYF
.	TRBJ1-5	TRBV21-1	.	TGTGCCAGCAGCATACCCCGCGGGGGGCATCAGCCCCAGCATTTT	CASSIPRGGHQPQHF
.	TRBJ1-4	TRBV6-1	.	TGTGCCAGCCAGCTCGGAGGGGCCAATGAAAAACTGTTTTTT	CASQLGGANEKLFF
.	TRBJ1-6	TRBV5-6	.	TGTGCCAGCAGCTACGGGTTGACCTTTCAGTCACCCCTCCACTTT	CASSYGLTFQSPLHF
.	TRBJ2-2	TRBV5-6	.	TGTGCCAGCAGCTTGTCCGGGGGGCGCCTCCACGGGGAGCTGTTTTTT	CASSLSGGRLHGELFF
.	TRBJ2-2	TRBV6-1	TRBD1	TGTGCCAGCAGTGACCGATCTACGGGACAGGGGGACACCGGGGAGCTGTTTTTT	CASSDRSTGQGDTGELFF
.	TRBJ2-7	TRBV7-2	TRBD1	TGTGCCAGCAGTCAAGGGACAGGGGTCTACGAGCAGTACTTC	CASSQGTGVYEQYF
.	TRBJ1-5	TRBV7-2	.	TGTGCCAGCAGCTCCCACGGGGGGGGTGATCAGCCCCAGCATTTT	CASSSHGGGDQPQHF
few	TRBJ2-1	TRBV11-3	TRBD2	TGTGCCAGCAGCTTACTCCCAGCGGGGGTCAATGAGCAGTTCTTC	CASSLLPAGVNEQFF
.	TRBJ1-1	TRBV9	TRBD1	TGTGCCAGCAGCGTAGAGGGACAGGGCTCTGAAGCTTTCTTT	CASSVEGQGSEAFF
once	TRBJ2-1	TRBV7-7	.	TGTGCTAGCAGCCCTAACTCTGCTTACAATGAGCAGTTCTTC	CASSPNSAYNEQFF
few	TRBJ2-3	TRBV5-4	.	TGTGCCAGCAGACTGGACGGGGACACAGATACGCAGTATTTT	CASRLDGDTDTQYF
.	TRBJ2-2	TRBV5-1	TRBD2	TGCGCCAGCAGCCAACCCGGGACTAGCGGGGTCGGCGGGGAGCTGTTTTTT	CASSQPGTSGVGGELFF
.	TRBJ2-1	TRBV27	.	TGTGCCAGCAGTGCTACAACAGGGATGGTTGAGCAGTTCTTC	CASSATTGMVEQFF
.	TRBJ2-2	TRBV19	.	TGTGCCAGTAGTCATGCGGGGTCCGTCACCGGGGAGCTGTTTTTT	CASSHAGSVTGELFF
.	TRBJ1-2	TRBV5-1	.	TGCGCCAGCAGCTCCCCGCAGGGTGCACCTACTAACTATGGCTACACCTTC	CASSSPQGAPTNYGYTF
.	TRBJ1-5	TRBV18	.	TGTGCCAGCTCACCCCCAGGAAATAGCAATCAGCCCCAGCATTTT	CASSPPGNSNQPQHF
once	TRBJ1-2	TRBV27	TRBD1	TGTGCCAGCAGTACCGGGACAGGCCTCCTGGAAGGCTACACCTTC	CASSTGTGLLEGYTF
.	TRBJ1-2	TRBV6-5	.	TGTGCCAGCAGTTACGGGGCCGACTATGGCTACACCTTC	CASSYGADYGYTF
.	TRBJ2-1	TRBV4-1	TRBD2	TGCGCCAGCACTCGGGGGGCTAGCGGGGGGAATGAGCAGTTCTTC	CASTRGASGGNEQFF
.	TRBJ1-1	TRBV7-9	.	TGTGCCAGCAGCCGAGGGACCCGGGGGGCTTTCTTT	CASSRGTRGAFF
.	TRBJ1-2	TRBV6-1	.	TGTGCCAGCAGTGAATTCCGTGGCTACACCTTC	CASSEFRGYTF
.	TRBJ2-4	TRBV19	.	TGTGCCAGTAGTCTCCTTGGGGGACAAAAAAACATTCAGTACTTC	CASSLLGGQKNIQYF
.	TRBJ2-3	TRBV5-5	.	TGTGCCAGCAGCTTAGGGGCCCCAGGTGGGGATACGCAGTATTTT	CASSLGAPGGDTQYF
.	TRBJ2-1	TRBV6-6	TRBD2	TGTGCCAGCAGTTACTCCGGGAGGGGTTCCTACAATGAGCAGTTCTTC	CASSYSGRGSYNEQFF
.	TRBJ2-6	TRBV7-1	.	TGTGCCAGCAGCTGTGGCGAACGAGGACAAAGTCGGGCCAACGTCCTGACTTTC	CASSCGERGQSRANVLTF
.	TRBJ2-2	TRBV5-4	TRBD2	TGTGCCAGCAGCGTAGCGGGGGGTAGCACCGGGGAGCTGTTTTTT	CASSVAGGSTGELFF
.	TRBJ2-7	TRBV6-7	TRBD1	TGTGCCAGCGTTCCCAGGGGGAGCTACGAGCAGTACTTC	CASVPRGSYEQYF
.	TRBJ1-5	TRBV19	TRBD1	TGTGCCAGTACGGACAGGTCGGGGTGGCCCCAGCATTTT	CASTDRSGWPQHF
.	TRBJ2-1	TRBV7-3	TRBD2	TGTGCCAGCAGCTTAATGCTAGCGGGGGGTAATGAGCAGTTCTTC	CASSLMLAGGNEQFF
.	TRBJ2-3	TRBV5-1	TRBD2	TGCGCCAGCAGCTTGGCGACTAGCGGGGGGGGCACAGATACGCAGTATTTT	CASSLATSGGGTDTQYF
.	TRBJ2-5	TRBV2	.	TGTGCCACCGGAGGACAGACACAAGAGACCCAGTACTTC	CATGGQTQETQYF
.	TRBJ2-7	TRBV27	.	TGTGCCAGCAGGATATCCAGCCGAGCGGCCTCCTACGAGCAGTACTTC	CASRISSRAASYEQYF
.	TRBJ2-3	TRBV30	TRBD1	TGTGCCTGGAACTCGGAAGCAGGGGGTCTCACAGATACGCAGTATTTT	CAWNSEAGGLTDTQYF
.	TRBJ1-1	TRBV7-2	.	TGTGCCAGCAGCTTAGAGAGGAACACTGAAGCTTTCTTT	CASSLERNTEAFF